This entry concerns a single T cell receptor (beta chain). These data originate in a study of blood T cell repertoires in COVID-19. Background on the study: Acute-phase and convalescent COVID-19 samples originated in the United States, Italy and Spain. Sample material is recorded as cDNA or gDNA derived from T cells, B-cell-depleted T cells, or PBMCs.

The CDR3 consists of 16 residues. Germline V lookup: CDR1 SGHVS, CDR2 FQNEAQ. Trimming left V 2 bases short and J 6 bases short, with 16 bases between. Source study methods: Reference gene primer amplification gave estimated nucleated cell counts. Sequencing was performed with immunoSEQ multiplex PCR; in TCRdb, only in-frame clones are kept and a portion is missing. The V and J calls and clone size were taken over from that table, and D and trimming were inferred from the DNA. The data contain roughly 63,000 clones, 80% to 90% of them singletons. The rearrangement uses TRBV7-8 and TRBJ1-4; D perhaps matches TRBD1 (5 bases). The receptor comes from a man in his fifties with acute or convalescent COVID-19. The sample comprised peripheral blood. CDR3 coding DNA: TGTGCCAGCAGCTTATTGTCCCGGACACCGGATGAAAAACTGTTTTTT. It codes for CASSLLSRTPDEKLFF.